Presented here are 13 T cell receptor beta chains from one specimen sequenced in a study of blood T cell repertoires in COVID-19. The protocol was immunoSEQ multiplex PCR, while the TCRdb copy is restricted to in-frame clones and leaves out a portion. The sample holds roughly 250,000 clones, around nine tenths seen once. Sequenced sample: PBMCs or T cells enriched from blood (not recorded which). The receptors here all came from a woman aged 18-35 years who had recovered from COVID-19.

The chain has TRBV18 and TRBJ2-5; 9 bases map to TRBD1. The CDR3 loop spans 15 amino acids. J gave up 4 bases and V 2 bases, and 5 bases lay outside the gene matches. CDR1 is KGHSH and CDR2 is LQKENI in the germline V gene. CDR3: CASSPVDRGGETQYF. CDR3 nucleotide sequence: TGTGCCAGCTCACCAGTGGACAGGGGCGGAGAGACCCAGTACTTC.

The CDR3 region is CASSYWVEWLTEAFF. CDR3 coding DNA: TGTGCCAGCAGTTACTGGGTGGAGTGGCTCACTGAAGCTTTCTTT. The V gene is TRBV6-6, the J gene TRBJ1-1; no clear D. Trimming removed 1 base at V and 4 bases at J, with 13 bases between. Germline lookup yields CDR1 MNHNY and CDR2 SVGAGI (reference sequence). There are 15 residues in the CDR3.

The J gene is TRBJ2-1, the V gene TRBV25-1, with 13 bases fitting TRBD2. CDR1 is MGHDK and CDR2 is SYGVNS in the germline V gene. Germline trimming cut 1 base from V and 9 bases from J; bases unmatched to any gene: 6. This CDR3 has 16 residues. In DNA, the CDR3 is TGTGCCAGCAGTGAATTGGGGACTAGCGGGATTTTTGAGCAGTTCTTC. Amino acids: CASSELGTSGIFEQFF.

V gene TRBV28 combines with J gene TRBJ1-6, with TRBD1 as a possible D gene (6 bases). Between the trimmed V and J ends, which lost 6 bases and 4 bases, there was a span of 13 bases. This CDR3 is 15 amino acids long. CDR1 and CDR2 from the germline V gene are MDHEN and SYDVKM. The CDR3 here is CASRPGTPYNSPLHF. The CDR3 DNA reads as TGTGCCAGCAGACCCGGGACACCTTATAATTCACCCCTCCACTTT.

This chain links TRBV5-1 with TRBJ2-1; TRBD1 agrees at 7 bases. V lost 4 bases to trimming and J lost 2 bases; unmatched junction nucleotides: 6. The CDR3 is 15 amino acids. Germline V gene sequence: CDR1 SGHRS, CDR2 YFSETQ. DNA of the CDR3: TGCGCCAGCAGCCCAAGACAGGGAACCTACAATGAGCAGTTCTTC. This translates into CASSPRQGTYNEQFF.

The chain joins TRBV28 to TRBJ2-2, with D possibly matching TRBD2 (5 bases). CDR1 is MDHEN, CDR2 SYDVKM, per germline. The CDR3 covers 17 residues. Trimming took 5 bases from V and 5 from J, leaving 21 bases between them. The CDR3 protein is CASSLGVVEWGTGELFF. The CDR3 region has the DNA TGTGCCAGCAGTCTGGGAGTGGTGGAATGGGGAACCGGGGAGCTGTTTTTT.

The chain employs TRBV5-1 and TRBJ2-5; 12 bases map to TRBD1. Germline V gene lookup returns CDR1 SGHRS and CDR2 YFSETQ. Trimming took 2 bases from V and 4 from J; bases not matched to a gene: 6. This CDR3 is 16 amino acids long. CDR3 residues: CASSLGGQGAGETQYF. DNA for the CDR3: TGCGCCAGCAGCTTAGGGGGACAGGGGGCAGGAGAGACCCAGTACTTC.

The rearrangement uses TRBV19 and TRBJ1-2; TRBD1 matches at 9 bases. CDR1 LNHDA and CDR2 SQIVND come from the germline V gene (reference sequence). V lost 6 bases and J lost 8; bases outside the gene matches: 10. The CDR3 extends over 14 amino acids. The CDR3: CASSTGTGIDGYTF. In DNA form, the CDR3 reads TGTGCCAGTAGCACCGGGACAGGGATCGACGGCTACACCTTC.

This clone was picked up one time. This sequence joins TRBV2 and TRBJ1-2, with 7 bases that match TRBD1. V lost 4 bases and J lost 4; bases outside the gene matches: 3. Germline V lookup: CDR1 SNHLY, CDR2 FYNNEI. The CDR3 contains 13 residues. In DNA form, the CDR3 reads TGTGCCAGCAGTGGGGGGACAGTCTATGGCTACACCTTC. Encoded protein: CASSGGTVYGYTF.

The V and J genes are TRBV7-2 and TRBJ2-5; D is undetermined. Trimming removed 4 bases at V and 0 bases at J, with 15 bases between. The CDR3 covers 16 residues. Germline CDR1 SGHTA, CDR2 FQGNSA. The CDR3 protein is CASSSNRVRNQETQYF. Written as DNA, the CDR3 is TGTGCCAGCAGCTCTAATCGGGTCAGAAACCAAGAGACCCAGTACTTC. The whole variable domain, filled in from reference TRBV7-2 and TRBJ2-5, reads GAGVSQSPSNKVTEKGKDVELRCDPISGHTALYWYRQSLGQGLEFLIYFQGNSAPDKSGLPSDRFSAERTGGSVSTLTIQRTQQEDSAVYLCASSSNRVRNQETQYFGPGTRLLVL.

The chain employs TRBV6-2 or TRBV6-3 and TRBJ2-7, with a possible D match to TRBD1 (5 bases). Germline V gene data show CDR1 as MNHEY and CDR2 as SVGEGT. The V gene lost 0 bases and the J gene lost 11 bases, with 14 bases spanning the gap. This CDR3 contains 13 residues. The CDR3 sequence is CASSYSMTQGKYF. For the CDR3, the DNA is TGTGCCAGCAGTTACTCGATGACTCAGGGCAAGTACTTC.

The V gene is TRBV28, the J gene TRBJ2-7; 8 positions agree with TRBD1. V lost 8 bases, J lost 6 bases, and 15 bases stayed unmatched. This CDR3 is 15 amino acids long. The V gene's germline CDR1 is MDHEN and CDR2 SYDVKM. The DNA of the CDR3 is TGTGCCAGCGGATACCAGAGACAGGGGAGTTCCGAGCAGTACTTC. It yields the protein CASGYQRQGSSEQYF. Full variable domain (missing parts from reference TRBV28 and TRBJ2-7): DVKVTQSSRYLVKRTGEKVFLECVQDMDHENMFWYRQDPGLGLRLIYFSYDVKMKEKGDIPEGYSVSREKKERFSLILESASTNQTSMYLCASGYQRQGSSEQYFGPGTRLTVT.

This chain connects TRBV28 to TRBJ2-1; D may be TRBD1 (6 bases). Looked up from germline, CDR1 is MDHEN and CDR2 is SYDVKM. V lost 5 bases and J lost 6, with 20 bases in between. The CDR3 loop spans 16 amino acids. DNA for the CDR3: TGTGCCAGCAGTCCACTTGGCGGGTGGGACACCAATGAGCAGTTCTTC. Translation gives CASSPLGGWDTNEQFF.